This T cell receptor beta chain originates from a study of blood T cell repertoires in COVID-19. Data came from immunoSEQ multiplex PCR; TCRdb stores just in-frame clones and leaves some out. The data contain 150,000 to 250,000 clones, 65% to 85% of them singletons. This clone was seen a handful of times. What was sequenced was PBMCs or T cells enriched from blood (not recorded which). The sequence derives from a man aged 40-49 years who had recovered from COVID-19.

The CDR3 spells CASSLGGGPLAGYTF. The CDR3 region has the DNA TGTGCCAGCAGCCTTGGGGGGGGACCCCTTGCAGGCTACACCTTC. The rearrangement joins TRBV7-9 to TRBJ1-2; tentative D call: TRBD1 (5 bases). The CDR3 is made up of 15 amino acids. The V end was cut by 5 bases, the J end by 8 bases, with 21 bases between. Per germline, CDR1 SEHNR and CDR2 FQNEAQ (reference sequence). The whole variable domain, remainder taken from reference TRBV7-9 and TRBJ1-2, is DTGVSQNPRHKITKRGQNVTFRCDPISEHNRLYWYRQTLGQGPEFLTYFQNEAQLEKSRLLSDRFSAERPKGSFSTLEIQRTEQGDSAMYLCASSLGGGPLAGYTFGSGTRLTVV.